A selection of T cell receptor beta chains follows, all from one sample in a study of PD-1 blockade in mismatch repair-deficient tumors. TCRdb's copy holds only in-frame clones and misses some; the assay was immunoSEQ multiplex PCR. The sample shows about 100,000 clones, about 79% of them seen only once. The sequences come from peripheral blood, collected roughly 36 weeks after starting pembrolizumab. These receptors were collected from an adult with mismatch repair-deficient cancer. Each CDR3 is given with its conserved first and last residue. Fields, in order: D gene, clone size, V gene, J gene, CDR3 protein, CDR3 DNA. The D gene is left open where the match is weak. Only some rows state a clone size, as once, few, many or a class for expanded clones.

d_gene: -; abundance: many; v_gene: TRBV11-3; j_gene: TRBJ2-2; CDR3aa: CASSLRSGELFF; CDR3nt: TGTGCCAGCAGCTTAAGGTCGGGGGAGCTGTTTTTT
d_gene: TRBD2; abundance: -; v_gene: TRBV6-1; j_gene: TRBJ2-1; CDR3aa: CASSEVARSGAQRQFF; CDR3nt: TGTGCCAGCAGTGAAGTCGCCCGCAGCGGGGCCCAAAGGCAGTTCTTC
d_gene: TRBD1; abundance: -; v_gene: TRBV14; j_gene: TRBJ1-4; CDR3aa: CASSQRQGTNEKLFF; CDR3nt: TGTGCCAGCAGCCAAAGACAGGGGACGAATGAAAAACTGTTTTTT
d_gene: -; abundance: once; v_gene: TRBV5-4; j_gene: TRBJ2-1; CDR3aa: CASSQDPEGRPYNEQFF; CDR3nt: TGTGCCAGCAGCCAAGATCCGGAGGGTCGGCCCTACAATGAGCAGTTCTTC
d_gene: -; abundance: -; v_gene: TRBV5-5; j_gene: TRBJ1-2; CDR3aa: CASSFGTTANYGYTF; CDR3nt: TGTGCCAGCAGCTTCGGGACGACAGCTAACTATGGCTACACCTTC
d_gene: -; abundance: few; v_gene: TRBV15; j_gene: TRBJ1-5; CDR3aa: CATSRGGYGNQPQHF; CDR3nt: TGTGCCACCTCTCGGGGGGGCTATGGCAATCAGCCCCAGCATTTT
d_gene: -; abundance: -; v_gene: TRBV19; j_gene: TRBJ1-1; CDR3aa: CASSIQGPNTEAFF; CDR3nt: TGTGCCAGTAGTATTCAGGGTCCGAACACTGAAGCTTTCTTT
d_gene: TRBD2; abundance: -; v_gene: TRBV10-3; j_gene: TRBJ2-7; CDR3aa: CAISELVAGELGYEQYF; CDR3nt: TGTGCCATCAGTGAGTTGGTAGCGGGAGAACTTGGCTACGAGCAGTACTTC
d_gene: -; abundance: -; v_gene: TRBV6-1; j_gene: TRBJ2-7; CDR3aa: CASSPQGQNYEQYF; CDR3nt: TGTGCCAGCAGTCCTCAAGGACAGAACTACGAGCAGTACTTC
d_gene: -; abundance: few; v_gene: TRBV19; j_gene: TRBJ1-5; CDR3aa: CASGTEYSNQPQHF; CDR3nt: TGTGCCAGCGGGACGGAATATAGCAATCAGCCCCAGCATTTT
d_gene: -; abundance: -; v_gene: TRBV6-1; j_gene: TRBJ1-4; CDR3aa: CATRGDSNEKLFF; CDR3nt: TGTGCCACCCGAGGAGATTCTAATGAAAAACTGTTTTTT
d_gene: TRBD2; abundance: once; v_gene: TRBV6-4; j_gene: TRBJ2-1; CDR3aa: CASSGAGGAYNEQFF; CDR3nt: TGTGCCAGCAGTGGAGCGGGAGGGGCATACAATGAGCAGTTCTTC
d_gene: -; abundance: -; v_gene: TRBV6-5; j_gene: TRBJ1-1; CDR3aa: CASTLSVTNTEAFF; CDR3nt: TGTGCCAGCACCCTGAGCGTTACGAACACTGAAGCTTTCTTT
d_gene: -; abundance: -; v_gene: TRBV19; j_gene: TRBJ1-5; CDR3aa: CASSTLGYSNQPQHF; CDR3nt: TGTGCCAGTAGTACGCTAGGCTATAGCAATCAGCCCCAGCATTTT
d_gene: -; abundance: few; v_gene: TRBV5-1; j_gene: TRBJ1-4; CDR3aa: CASSPRRGEKLFF; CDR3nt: TGCGCCAGCAGCCCGAGGCGGGGAGAAAAACTGTTTTTT
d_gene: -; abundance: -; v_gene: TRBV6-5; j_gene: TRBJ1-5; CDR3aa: CASSPGVGNQPQHF; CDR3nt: TGTGCCAGCAGCCCAGGGGTCGGCAATCAGCCCCAGCATTTT
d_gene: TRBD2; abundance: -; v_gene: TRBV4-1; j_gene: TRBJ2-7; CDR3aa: CASSRGLANHYEQYF; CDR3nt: TGCGCCAGCAGCCGAGGACTAGCGAACCACTACGAGCAGTACTTC
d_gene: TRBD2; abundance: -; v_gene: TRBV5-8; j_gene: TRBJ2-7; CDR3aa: CASSLELAGILYEQYF; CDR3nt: TGTGCCAGCAGCTTGGAACTAGCGGGGATTCTCTACGAGCAGTACTTC
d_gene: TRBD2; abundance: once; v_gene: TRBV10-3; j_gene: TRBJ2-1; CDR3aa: CAISLSWAGGNNEQFF; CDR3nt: TGTGCCATCAGCCTCTCCTGGGCGGGAGGGAACAATGAGCAGTTCTTC
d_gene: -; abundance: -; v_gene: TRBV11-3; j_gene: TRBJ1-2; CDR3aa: CASSSYSGAYGYTF; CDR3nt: TGTGCCAGCAGCTCATACTCCGGGGCCTATGGCTACACCTTC
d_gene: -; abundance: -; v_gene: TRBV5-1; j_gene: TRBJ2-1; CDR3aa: CASSQQAGNNEQFF; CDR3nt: TGCGCCAGCAGCCAGCAGGCGGGGAACAATGAGCAGTTCTTC
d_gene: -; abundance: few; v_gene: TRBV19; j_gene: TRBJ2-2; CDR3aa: CASTKYANTGELFF; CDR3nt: TGTGCCAGTACAAAGTACGCGAACACCGGGGAGCTGTTTTTT
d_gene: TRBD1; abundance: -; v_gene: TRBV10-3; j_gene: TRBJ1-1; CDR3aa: CAIRTGGTEAFF; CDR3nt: TGTGCCATCAGGACAGGGGGGACTGAAGCTTTCTTT
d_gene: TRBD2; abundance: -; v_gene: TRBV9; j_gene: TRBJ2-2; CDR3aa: CASSAAGEGELFF; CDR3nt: TGTGCCAGCAGCGCCGCGGGAGAAGGGGAGCTGTTTTTT
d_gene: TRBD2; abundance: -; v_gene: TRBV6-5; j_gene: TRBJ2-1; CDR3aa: CASSYSAGRFYNEQFF; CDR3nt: TGTGCCAGCAGTTACTCTGCCGGGAGGTTCTACAATGAGCAGTTCTTC
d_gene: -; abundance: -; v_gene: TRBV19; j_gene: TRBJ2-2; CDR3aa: CASSVDRNSPGELFF; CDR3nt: TGTGCCAGTAGTGTCGACAGGAACTCACCCGGGGAGCTGTTTTTT
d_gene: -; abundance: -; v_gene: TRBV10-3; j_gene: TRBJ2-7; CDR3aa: CAISGESTARYEQYF; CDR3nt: TGTGCCATCAGCGGGGAGTCGACAGCTCGCTACGAGCAGTACTTC
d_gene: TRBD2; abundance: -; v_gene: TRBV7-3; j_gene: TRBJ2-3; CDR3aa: CASSSSTSGSADTQYF; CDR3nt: TGTGCCAGCAGCTCATCGACTAGCGGGAGCGCAGATACGCAGTATTTT
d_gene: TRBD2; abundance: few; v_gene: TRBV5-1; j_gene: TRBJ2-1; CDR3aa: CASSLAGTTSYNEQFF; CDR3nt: TGCGCCAGCAGCTTGGCCGGGACTACCTCCTACAATGAGCAGTTCTTC
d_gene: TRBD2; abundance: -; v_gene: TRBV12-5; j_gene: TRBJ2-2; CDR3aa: CASALGLKAGSLTGELFF; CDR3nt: TGTGCTAGTGCTCTTGGACTTAAAGCGGGATCTCTCACCGGGGAGCTGTTTTTT
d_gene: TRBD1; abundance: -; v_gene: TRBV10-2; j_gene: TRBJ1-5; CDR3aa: CASTPGQGNQPQHF; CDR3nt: TGCGCCAGCACCCCGGGACAGGGCAATCAGCCCCAGCATTTT
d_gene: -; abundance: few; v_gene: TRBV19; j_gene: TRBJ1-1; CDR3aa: CASSIRSGFSNTEAFF; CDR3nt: TGTGCCAGTAGTATACGGTCAGGTTTTTCGAACACTGAAGCTTTCTTT
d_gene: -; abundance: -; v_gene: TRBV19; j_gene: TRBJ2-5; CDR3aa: CASNSGGFETQYF; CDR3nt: TGTGCCAGTAACTCAGGCGGGTTCGAGACCCAGTACTTC
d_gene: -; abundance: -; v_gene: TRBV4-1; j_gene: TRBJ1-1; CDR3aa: CASSRSGTAAIEAFF; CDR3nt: TGCGCCAGCAGCCGGTCGGGGACCGCGGCGATTGAAGCTTTCTTT
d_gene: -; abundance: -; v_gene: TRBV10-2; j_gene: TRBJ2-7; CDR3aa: CASSSYRSAYEQYF; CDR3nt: TGCGCCAGCAGTTCCTATCGCTCCGCCTACGAGCAGTACTTC
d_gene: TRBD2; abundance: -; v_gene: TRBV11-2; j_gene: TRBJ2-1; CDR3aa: CASSLALSGTIHNEQFF; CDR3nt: TGTGCCAGCAGCTTAGCCCTCTCCGGGACTATCCACAATGAGCAGTTCTTC
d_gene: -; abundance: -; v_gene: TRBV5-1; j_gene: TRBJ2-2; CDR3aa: CASSSFSGGTGELFF; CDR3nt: TGCGCCAGCAGCTCCTTCTCCGGGGGCACCGGGGAGCTGTTTTTT
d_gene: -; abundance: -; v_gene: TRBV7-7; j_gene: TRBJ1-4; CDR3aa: CASSPQGFEKLFF; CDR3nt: TGTGCTAGCAGCCCACAGGGTTTTGAAAAACTGTTTTTT
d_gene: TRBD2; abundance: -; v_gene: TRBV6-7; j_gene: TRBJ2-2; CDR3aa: CASSASSGRGENTGELFF; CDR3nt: TGTGCCAGCAGTGCTTCTAGCGGGAGGGGAGAGAACACCGGGGAGCTGTTTTTT
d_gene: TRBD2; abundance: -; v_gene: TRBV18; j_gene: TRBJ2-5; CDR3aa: CASSLGLAVQETQYF; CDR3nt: TGTGCCAGCTCCCTGGGACTAGCGGTTCAAGAGACCCAGTACTTC
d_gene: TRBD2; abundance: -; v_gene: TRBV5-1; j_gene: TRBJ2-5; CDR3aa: CASSLGLAGGVGETQYF; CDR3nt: TGCGCCAGCAGCTTGGGACTAGCGGGAGGGGTTGGAGAGACCCAGTACTTC
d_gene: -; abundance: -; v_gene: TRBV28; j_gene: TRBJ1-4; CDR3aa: CASSFEGYNEKLFF; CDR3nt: TGTGCCAGCAGTTTTGAGGGCTATAATGAAAAACTGTTTTTT
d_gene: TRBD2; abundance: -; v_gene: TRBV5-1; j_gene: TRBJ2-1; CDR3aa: CASSLVSGSNQYNEQFF; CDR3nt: TGCGCCAGCAGCTTGGTTAGCGGGAGTAATCAGTACAATGAGCAGTTCTTC
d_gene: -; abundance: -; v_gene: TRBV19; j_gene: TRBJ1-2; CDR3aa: CASRQSDSYGYTF; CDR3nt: TGTGCCAGCAGGCAGAGTGACTCGTATGGCTACACCTTC
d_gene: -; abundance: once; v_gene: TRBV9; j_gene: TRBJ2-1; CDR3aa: CASSASQGGYNEQFF; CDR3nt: TGTGCCAGCAGCGCGAGCCAAGGGGGGTACAATGAGCAGTTCTTC
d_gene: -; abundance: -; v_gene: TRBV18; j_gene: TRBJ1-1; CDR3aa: CASSPGPNTEAFF; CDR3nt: TGTGCCAGCTCACCGGGGCCGAACACTGAAGCTTTCTTT
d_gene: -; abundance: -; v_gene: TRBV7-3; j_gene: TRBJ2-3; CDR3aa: CASSKDTDTQYF; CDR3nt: TGTGCCAGCAGTAAGGATACAGATACGCAGTATTTT
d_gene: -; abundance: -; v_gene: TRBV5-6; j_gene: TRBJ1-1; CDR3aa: CASSLALAGNLEAFF; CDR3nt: TGTGCCAGCAGCTTGGCCCTAGCGGGGAACCTTGAGGCTTTCTTT
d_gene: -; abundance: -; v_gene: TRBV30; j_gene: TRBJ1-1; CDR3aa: CAWVDNMNTEAFF; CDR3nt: TGTGCCTGGGTTGATAACATGAACACTGAAGCTTTCTTT
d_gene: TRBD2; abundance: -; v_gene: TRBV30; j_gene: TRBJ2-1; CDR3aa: CAWRLAGGPHNEQFF; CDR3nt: TGTGCCTGGAGGCTAGCGGGAGGGCCTCACAATGAGCAGTTCTTC
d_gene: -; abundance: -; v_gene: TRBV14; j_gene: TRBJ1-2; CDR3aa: CASSQDRVGRDGYTF; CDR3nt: TGTGCCAGCAGCCAAGATAGAGTGGGCAGAGATGGCTACACCTTC
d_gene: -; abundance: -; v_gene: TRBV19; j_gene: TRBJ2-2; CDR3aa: CASSQGPNTGELFF; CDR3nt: TGTGCCAGTAGCCAGGGCCCGAACACCGGGGAGCTGTTTTTT
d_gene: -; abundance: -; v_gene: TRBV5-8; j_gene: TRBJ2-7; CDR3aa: CATGMWGSSDEQYF; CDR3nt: TGTGCCACCGGAATGTGGGGGAGTTCCGACGAGCAGTACTTC